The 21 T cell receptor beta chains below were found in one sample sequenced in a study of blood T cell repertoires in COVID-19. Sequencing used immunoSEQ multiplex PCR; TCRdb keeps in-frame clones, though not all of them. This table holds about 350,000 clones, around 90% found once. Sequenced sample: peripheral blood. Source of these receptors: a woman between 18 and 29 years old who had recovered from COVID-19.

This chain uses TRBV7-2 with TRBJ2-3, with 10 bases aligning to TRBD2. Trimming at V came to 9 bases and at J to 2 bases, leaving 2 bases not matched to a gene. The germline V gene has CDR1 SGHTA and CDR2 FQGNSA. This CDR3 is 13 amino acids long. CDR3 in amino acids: CASSGRPTDTQYF. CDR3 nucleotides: TGTGCCAGTAGCGGGAGGCCCACAGATACGCAGTATTTT.

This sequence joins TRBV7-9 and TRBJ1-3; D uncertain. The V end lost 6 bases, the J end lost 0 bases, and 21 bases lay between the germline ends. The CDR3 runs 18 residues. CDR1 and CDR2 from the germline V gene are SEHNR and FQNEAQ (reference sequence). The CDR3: CASREWLRKNSSGNTIYF. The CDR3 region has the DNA TGTGCCAGCAGGGAGTGGTTGCGCAAAAACTCCTCTGGAAACACCATATATTTT.

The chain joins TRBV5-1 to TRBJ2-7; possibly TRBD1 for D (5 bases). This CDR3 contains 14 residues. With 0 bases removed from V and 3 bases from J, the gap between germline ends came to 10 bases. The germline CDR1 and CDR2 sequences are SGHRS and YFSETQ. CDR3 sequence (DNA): TGCGCCAGCAGCTTGGATGGGGCAGACTACGAGCAGTACGTC. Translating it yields CASSLDGADYEQYV.

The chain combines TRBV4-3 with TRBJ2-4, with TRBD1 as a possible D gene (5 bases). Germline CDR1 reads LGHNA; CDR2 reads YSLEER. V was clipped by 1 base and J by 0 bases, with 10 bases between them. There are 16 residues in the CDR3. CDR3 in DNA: TGCGCCAGCAGCCAAGTTTGGCAGGGAGCCAAAAACATTCAGTACTTC. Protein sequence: CASSQVWQGAKNIQYF.

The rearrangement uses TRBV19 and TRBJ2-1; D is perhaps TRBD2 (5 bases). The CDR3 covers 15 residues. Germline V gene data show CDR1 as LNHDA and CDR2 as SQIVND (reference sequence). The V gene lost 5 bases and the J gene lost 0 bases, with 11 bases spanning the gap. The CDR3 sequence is CASSLRGSSYNEQFF. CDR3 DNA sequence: TGTGCCAGTAGTCTCCGTGGGAGCTCCTACAATGAGCAGTTCTTC.

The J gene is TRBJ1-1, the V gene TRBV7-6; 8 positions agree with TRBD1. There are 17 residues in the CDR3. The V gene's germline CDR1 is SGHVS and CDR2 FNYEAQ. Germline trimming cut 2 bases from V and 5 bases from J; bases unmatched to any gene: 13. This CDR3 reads CASSLPRQGLRRTEAFF. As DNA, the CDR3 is TGTGCCAGCAGCTTACCCAGACAGGGGCTAAGGAGAACTGAAGCTTTCTTT.

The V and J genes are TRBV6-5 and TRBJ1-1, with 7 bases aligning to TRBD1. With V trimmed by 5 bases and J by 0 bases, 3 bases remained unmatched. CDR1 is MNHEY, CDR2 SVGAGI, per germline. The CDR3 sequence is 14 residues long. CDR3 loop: CASSLQGMNTEAFF. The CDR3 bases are TGTGCCAGCAGTCTACAGGGGATGAACACTGAAGCTTTCTTT.

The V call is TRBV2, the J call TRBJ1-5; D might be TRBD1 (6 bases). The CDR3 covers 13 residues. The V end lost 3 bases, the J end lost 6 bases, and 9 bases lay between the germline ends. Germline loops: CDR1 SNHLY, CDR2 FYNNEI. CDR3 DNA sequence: TGTGCCAGCAGTGAGGGGGCGGGTCAGCCCCAGCATTTT. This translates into CASSEGAGQPQHF. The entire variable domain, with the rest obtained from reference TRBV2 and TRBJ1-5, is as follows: EPEVTQTPSHQVTQMGQEVILRCVPISNHLYFYWYRQILGQKVEFLVSFYNNEISEKSEIFDDQFSVERPDGSNFTLKIRSTKLEDSAMYFCASSEGAGQPQHFGDGTRLSIL.

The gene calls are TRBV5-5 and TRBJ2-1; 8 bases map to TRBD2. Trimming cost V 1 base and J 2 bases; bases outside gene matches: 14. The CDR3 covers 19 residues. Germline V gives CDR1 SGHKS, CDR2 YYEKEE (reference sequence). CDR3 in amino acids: CASSLMDLAGFSAYNEQFF. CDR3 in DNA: TGTGCCAGCAGCTTGATGGATCTAGCGGGCTTTTCGGCCTACAATGAGCAGTTCTTC.

The chain's CDR3 is CASSLVFRANSPLHF. CDR3 sequence (DNA): TGTGCCAGCAGCCTAGTGTTTAGAGCCAATTCACCCCTCCACTTT. The genes are TRBV11-2 and TRBJ1-6, with D uncertain. The CDR3 is made up of 15 amino acids. The V end lost 5 bases, the J end lost 7 bases, and 15 bases lay between the germline ends. Germline V lookup: CDR1 SGHAT, CDR2 FQNNGV.

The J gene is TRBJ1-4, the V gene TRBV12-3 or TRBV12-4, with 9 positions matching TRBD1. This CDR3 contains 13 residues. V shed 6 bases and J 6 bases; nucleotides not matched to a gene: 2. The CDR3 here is CASRQGAYEKLFF. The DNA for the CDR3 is TGTGCCAGCAGACAGGGGGCCTATGAAAAACTGTTTTTT.

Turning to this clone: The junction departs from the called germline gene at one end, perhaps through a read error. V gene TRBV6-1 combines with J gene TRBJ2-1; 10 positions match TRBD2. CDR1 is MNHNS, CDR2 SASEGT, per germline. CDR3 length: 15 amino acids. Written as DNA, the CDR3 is TGTGCCAGCAGGGAAGCGGGAGGGTATTTGGATGAGCAGTTCTTC. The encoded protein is CASREAGGYLDEQFF.

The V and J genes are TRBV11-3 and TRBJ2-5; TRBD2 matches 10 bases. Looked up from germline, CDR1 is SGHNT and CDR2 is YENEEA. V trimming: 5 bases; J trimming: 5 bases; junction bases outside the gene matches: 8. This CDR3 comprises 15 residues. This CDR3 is CASSAGLARGETQYF. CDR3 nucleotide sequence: TGTGCCAGCAGCGCGGGACTAGCGAGGGGGGAGACCCAGTACTTC.

The CDR3 region has the DNA TGCGCCAGCAGCCTTTTACCGGGGAAGGGACTAAGTGAAAAACTGTTTTTT. Encoded protein: CASSLLPGKGLSEKLFF. V and J are TRBV4-3 and TRBJ1-4; TRBD1 is a possible D gene (5 bases). Trimming removed 4 bases from V and 7 bases from J, with 22 bases in between. Germline V gene lookup returns CDR1 LGHNA and CDR2 YSLEER. CDR3 length: 17 residues.

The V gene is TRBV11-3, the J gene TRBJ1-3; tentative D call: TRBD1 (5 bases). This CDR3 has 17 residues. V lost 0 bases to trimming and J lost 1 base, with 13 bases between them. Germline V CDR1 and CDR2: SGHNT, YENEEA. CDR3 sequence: CASSLDPGRASGNTIYF. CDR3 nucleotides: TGTGCCAGCAGCTTAGATCCGGGCAGGGCATCTGGAAACACCATATATTTT.

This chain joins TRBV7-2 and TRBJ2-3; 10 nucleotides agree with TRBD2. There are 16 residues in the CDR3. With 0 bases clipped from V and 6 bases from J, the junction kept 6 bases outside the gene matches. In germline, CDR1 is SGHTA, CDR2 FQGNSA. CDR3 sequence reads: CASSLAPTAGGDTQYF. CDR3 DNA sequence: TGTGCCAGCAGCTTAGCGCCGACAGCGGGAGGGGATACGCAGTATTTT.

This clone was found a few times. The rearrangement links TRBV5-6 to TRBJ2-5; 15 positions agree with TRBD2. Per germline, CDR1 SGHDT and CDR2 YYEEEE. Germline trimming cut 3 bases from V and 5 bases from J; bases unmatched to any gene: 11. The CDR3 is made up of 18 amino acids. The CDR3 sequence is CASSSRTSGRAGRETQYF. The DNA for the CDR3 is TGTGCCAGCAGCTCCCGGACTAGCGGGAGGGCCGGTAGGGAGACCCAGTACTTC.

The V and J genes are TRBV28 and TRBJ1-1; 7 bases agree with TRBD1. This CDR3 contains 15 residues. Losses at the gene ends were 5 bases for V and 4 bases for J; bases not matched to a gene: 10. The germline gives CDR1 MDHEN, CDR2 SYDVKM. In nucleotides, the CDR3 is TGTGCCAGCAGTCATCTACAGGGGTGGGGCACTGAAGCTTTCTTT. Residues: CASSHLQGWGTEAFF.

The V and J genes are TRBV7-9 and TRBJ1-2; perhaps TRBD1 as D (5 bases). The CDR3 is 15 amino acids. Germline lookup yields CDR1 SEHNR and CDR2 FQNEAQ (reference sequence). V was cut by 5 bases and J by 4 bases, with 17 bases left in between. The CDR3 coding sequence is TGTGCCAGCAGCCGGGGGGACGGGGGAGCCTATGGCTACACCTTC. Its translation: CASSRGDGGAYGYTF.

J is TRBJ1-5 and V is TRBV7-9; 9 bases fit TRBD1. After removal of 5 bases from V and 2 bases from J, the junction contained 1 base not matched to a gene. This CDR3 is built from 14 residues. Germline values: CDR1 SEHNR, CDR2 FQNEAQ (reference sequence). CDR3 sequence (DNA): TGTGCCAGCAGCCGGGACAGGGGCAATCAGCCCCAGCATTTT. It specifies CASSRDRGNQPQHF. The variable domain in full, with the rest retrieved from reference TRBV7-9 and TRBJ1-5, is DTGVSQNPRHKITKRGQNVTFRCDPISEHNRLYWYRQTLGQGPEFLTYFQNEAQLEKSRLLSDRFSAERPKGSFSTLEIQRTEQGDSAMYLCASSRDRGNQPQHFGDGTRLSIL.

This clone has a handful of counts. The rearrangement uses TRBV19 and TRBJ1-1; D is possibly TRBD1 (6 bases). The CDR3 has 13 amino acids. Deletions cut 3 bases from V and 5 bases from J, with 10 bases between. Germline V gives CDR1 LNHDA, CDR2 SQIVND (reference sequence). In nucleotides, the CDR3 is TGTGCCAGTAGTATCCAGGGGACGACTGAAGCTTTCTTT. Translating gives CASSIQGTTEAFF.